The 20 T cell receptor beta chains reported below all come from one sample, sequenced in a study of blood T cell repertoires in COVID-19. Measured with immunoSEQ multiplex PCR; TCRdb has only the in-frame clones, and not every one. Among 230,000 or so clones listed, 85% to 90% were seen once. Sequenced input: peripheral blood. The receptors here all came from a woman aged 55-70 years with COVID-19, enrolled during active disease.

This chain uses TRBV19 with TRBJ1-5; unclear D gene. V shed 9 bases and J shed 7 bases, with 10 bases lying between them. The germline CDR1 and CDR2 sequences are LNHDA and SQIVND (reference sequence). This CDR3 has 11 amino acids. In nucleotides, the CDR3 is TGTGCCAGCCCACATACGCAGCCCCAGCATTTT. This sequence encodes CASPHTQPQHF.

The rearrangement joins TRBV3-1 (or the pseudogene TRBV3-2) to TRBJ2-2; the D is unclear. The CDR3 loop spans 14 amino acids. Germline CDR1 reads LGHDT; CDR2 reads YNNKEL (reference sequence). Trimming took 2 bases from V and 6 from J, leaving 10 bases between them. Here the CDR3 DNA reads TGTGCCAGCAGCCAATCCTTATCCCCCGGGGAGCTGTTTTTT. Translated: CASSQSLSPGELFF.

CDR3 loop: CAIRSQGVNYEQYF. CDR3 coding DNA: TGTGCCATCAGGAGCCAGGGGGTGAACTACGAGCAGTACTTC. The chain uses TRBV10-3 and TRBJ2-7; 7 positions match TRBD1. Trimming cost V 6 bases and J 3 bases; bases outside gene matches: 8. The CDR3 contains 14 residues. The germline V gene encodes CDR1 ENHRY and CDR2 SYGVKD.

The rearrangement joins TRBV4-2 to TRBJ2-7, with 10 bases matching TRBD2. Germline assignment: CDR1 LGHNA and CDR2 YNFKEQ. Unmatched junction bases numbered 5, after V lost 4 bases and J lost 2 bases. The CDR3 is 15 amino acids. CDR3: CASSRELAGTYEQYF. In DNA form, the CDR3 reads TGTGCCAGCAGCCGGGAACTAGCGGGGACCTACGAGCAGTACTTC.

CDR3 loop: CASSTSGTYNEQFF. The DNA for the CDR3 is TGTGCCAGCAGCACCAGCGGGACTTACAATGAGCAGTTCTTC. The chain combines TRBV9 with TRBJ2-1; 7 nucleotides align to TRBD2. J lost 4 bases, V lost 4 bases, and 5 bases had no gene match. Germline loops: CDR1 SGDLS, CDR2 YYNGEE. CDR3 length: 14 amino acids.

The V gene is TRBV5-4, the J gene TRBJ1-5; possible D gene TRBD1, 5 bases. Trimming took off 1 base at V and 1 base at J, with 9 bases between the two ends. The germline gives CDR1 SGHNT, CDR2 YYREEE (reference sequence). The CDR3 contains 15 residues. This CDR3 reads CASSLRGLSNQPQHF. CDR3 DNA sequence: TGTGCCAGCAGCTTGAGGGGCTTGAGCAATCAGCCCCAGCATTTT.

The chain joins TRBV19 to TRBJ1-5; D is unclear. From germline, CDR1 is LNHDA and CDR2 SQIVND (reference sequence). With 7 bases removed from V and 3 bases from J, the gap between germline ends came to 13 bases. The CDR3 totals 14 residues. The DNA for the CDR3 is TGTGCCAGTACCATGAGAGGGAACAATCAGCCCCAGCATTTT. It encodes CASTMRGNNQPQHF.

V is TRBV7-3 and J is TRBJ2-7, with TRBD1 as a possible D gene (7 bases). The V and J ends lost 4 bases and 9 bases respectively, with 16 bases between them. From germline, CDR1 is SGHTA and CDR2 FQGTGA. The CDR3 length is 13 residues. CDR3 nucleotide sequence: TGTGCCAGCAGCTCCGACACCAGGGGGGTGCAGTACTTC. It yields the protein CASSSDTRGVQYF. Full variable domain (remainder filled in from reference TRBV7-3 and TRBJ2-7): GAGVSQTPSNKVTEKGKYVELRCDPISGHTALYWYRQSLGQGPEFLIYFQGTGAADDSGLPNDRFFAVRPEGSVSTLKIQRTERGDSAVYLCASSSDTRGVQYFGPGTRLTVT.

The sample holds one count of this clone. The rearrangement joins TRBV3-1 (or the pseudogene TRBV3-2) to TRBJ1-2, with no clear D. Germline values: CDR1 LGHDT, CDR2 YNNKEL (reference sequence). The CDR3 runs to 13 residues. V lost 3 bases and J 8 bases, leaving 13 bases between the germline ends. The CDR3 loop is CASSQHSTKGYTF. DNA for the CDR3: TGTGCCAGCAGCCAGCACAGTACGAAAGGCTACACCTTC.

The V call is TRBV28, the J call TRBJ1-2; D not resolved. In germline, CDR1 is MDHEN, CDR2 SYDVKM. The V and J ends lost 5 bases and 4 bases respectively, with 23 bases between them. This CDR3 comprises 17 residues. CDR3 sequence reads: CASSPGGSSSNIYGYTF. CDR3 DNA sequence: TGTGCCAGCAGTCCCGGAGGCAGTAGCTCCAATATCTATGGCTACACCTTC.

The V and J genes are TRBV30 and TRBJ1-1; a weak D match, TRBD1 (5 bases). CDR1 and CDR2 (germline): GTSNPN, SVGIG (reference sequence). Trimming cost V 1 base and J 8 bases, with 8 bases left between them. CDR3 length: 11 residues. The CDR3 DNA reads as TGTGCCTGGAGTGACAGGTCCGAAGCTTTCTTT. Encoded protein: CAWSDRSEAFF.

With respect to this clone: The conserved phenylalanine or tryptophan is not found at the CDR3 terminus, so this likely reflects a read error. The V call is TRBV20-1, the J call TRBJ1-6; D remains ambiguous. The CDR3 loop spans 14 amino acids. Germline CDR1 reads DFQATT; CDR2 reads SNEGSKA (reference sequence). V lost 5 bases and J 4 bases, leaving 12 bases between the germline ends. CDR3 DNA: TGCAGTGCTGGTGACGGAGAATATAATTCACCCCTCCACCTT. Its translation: CSAGDGEYNSPLHL.

The chain carries TRBV18 and TRBJ2-7; tentatively, D is TRBD1 (6 bases). Germline CDR1 and CDR2: KGHSH and LQKENI. Deletions cut 3 bases from V and 3 bases from J, with 9 bases between. This CDR3 comprises 13 residues. The CDR3: CASSPGQLYEQYF. The CDR3 DNA reads TGTGCCAGCTCACCTGGACAGCTCTACGAGCAGTACTTC.

The V gene is TRBV18, the J gene TRBJ1-5; a weak D match, TRBD1 (5 bases). CDR3 size: 13 residues. Per the germline V gene, CDR1 is KGHSH and CDR2 is LQKENI. V was pared by 5 bases and J by 4 bases, with 9 bases between. The CDR3 DNA reads TGTGCCAGCTCAGATGACAGAAATCAGCCCCAGCATTTT. Translation gives CASSDDRNQPQHF.

In this sample, this clone turned up once. The J gene is TRBJ2-2, the V gene TRBV4-3; no clear D. From germline, CDR1 is LGHNA and CDR2 YSLEER. Trimming left V 0 bases short and J 5 bases short, with 10 bases between. The length of the CDR3 is 15 residues. DNA of the CDR3: TGCGCCAGCAGCCAAGAACAGTTTCAAACCGGGGAGCTGTTTTTT. Residues: CASSQEQFQTGELFF.

The genes are TRBV18 and TRBJ2-1; TRBD2 aligns across 9 bases. The CDR3 contains 16 residues. V shed 6 bases, J shed 1 base, and the junction held 7 bases outside the gene matches. In germline, CDR1 is KGHSH, CDR2 LQKENI. The CDR3 coding sequence is TGTGCCAGCTCCCCCCGACTAGCGGAATCCTACAATGAGCAGTTCTTC. Residues: CASSPRLAESYNEQFF.

This chain connects TRBV25-1 to TRBJ2-7; D gene uncertain. V was clipped by 1 base and J by 7 bases, with 20 bases between them. The CDR3 is made up of 16 amino acids. The V gene's germline CDR1 is MGHDK and CDR2 SYGVNS. CDR3 DNA sequence: TGTGCCAGCAGTGAATCGCGAACGACACCCTCTAAAGAGCAGTACTTC. This codes for CASSESRTTPSKEQYF.

This clone was seen a single time. The rearrangement uses TRBV30 and TRBJ1-1, with 9 bases that match TRBD1. Germline loops: CDR1 GTSNPN, CDR2 SVGIG (reference sequence). The CDR3 length is 12 residues. With 8 bases clipped from V and 11 bases from J, the junction kept 12 bases outside the gene matches. The CDR3 sequence: CARDRVSRPAFF. CDR3 DNA sequence: TGTGCCAGGGACAGGGTCAGCCGGCCCGCTTTCTTT.

This clone was counted once. V usage is TRBV12-3 or TRBV12-4 and J usage is TRBJ1-1, with TRBD1 as a possible D gene (5 bases). Trimming cost V 4 bases and J 1 base, with 7 bases left between them. CDR3 size: 13 residues. The CDR3 sequence: CASSWGENTEAFF. DNA of the CDR3: TGTGCCAGCAGTTGGGGCGAGAACACTGAAGCTTTCTTT.

The sample holds a few counts of this clone. This chain connects TRBV19 to TRBJ1-1; D is undetermined. CDR3 length equals 15 residues. Per the germline V gene, CDR1 is LNHDA and CDR2 is SQIVND (reference sequence). Trimming left V 8 bases short and J 1 base short, with 17 bases between. The CDR3 region is CASLRGGLRNTEAFF. As DNA, the CDR3 is TGTGCCAGTCTCCGGGGAGGGCTAAGGAACACTGAAGCTTTCTTT. The whole variable domain, remainder taken from reference TRBV19 and TRBJ1-1, is DGGITQSPKYLFRKEGQNVTLSCEQNLNHDAMYWYRQDPGQGLRLIYYSQIVNDFQKGDIAEGYSVSREKKESFPLTVTSAQKNPTAFYLCASLRGGLRNTEAFFGQGTRLTVV.